A selection of T cell receptor beta chains follows, all from one sample in a study of T cell responses to AZD1222 COVID-19 vaccine. Only in-frame clones appear in the TCRdb table, and some are missing; sequencing was by immunoSEQ multiplex PCR. The sample lists over 150,000 clones; 85% to 90% were seen once. Specimen: peripheral blood, collected on day 0 of AZD1222 vaccination. The receptor set was obtained from an adult in good health. Each CDR3 is given with its conserved first and last residue. The order of the fields is J gene, CDR3 length, D gene, V gene, clone size, CDR3 DNA, CDR3 protein. The D gene is left open where the match is weak. Clone size is stated in some rows and not others, as once, few, many or a class when expanded.

>TRBJ2-7|16|TRBD2|TRBV7-2|.
TGTGCCAGCAGCTTATTTCCTAGCGGGGGAAACTACGAGCAGTACTTC
CASSLFPSGGNYEQYF
>TRBJ1-2|18|TRBD1|TRBV28|.
TGTGCCAGCAGTTTAGGATTGAGGGGACAGTCCTACTTGTGGGGCTACACCTTC
CASSLGLRGQSYLWGYTF
>TRBJ1-2|13|TRBD1|TRBV24-1|.
TGTGCCACCGGAGGACAGGGAGGAGGAGGCTACACCTTC
CATGGQGGGGYTF
>TRBJ1-6|16|.|TRBV5-1|.
TGCGCCAGCAGCGGGACGGACAGATTGAAAAATTCACCCCTCCACTTT
CASSGTDRLKNSPLHF
>TRBJ2-5|14|.|TRBV6-5|few
TGTGCCAGCAGTCTAGGGATCAACCAAGAGACCCAGTACTTC
CASSLGINQETQYF
>TRBJ1-6|13|.|TRBV12-3/TRBV12-4|.
TGTGCCAGCAGGGTGTTAAGTGGCTCACCCCTCCACTTT
CASRVLSGSPLHF
>TRBJ2-1|13|TRBD2|TRBV27|few
TGTGCCAGCAGGACTAGCCGGTACAATGAGCAGTTCTTC
CASRTSRYNEQFF
>TRBJ1-2|15|.|TRBV6-5|.
TGTGCCAGCAGCCTCGGGCAGGGGAATTTCTATGGCTACACCTTC
CASSLGQGNFYGYTF
>TRBJ2-1|15|.|TRBV7-9|.
TGTGCCAGCAGCCCAAGGGGGGGGAATTACAATGAGCAGTTCTTC
CASSPRGGNYNEQFF
>TRBJ1-1|13|.|TRBV11-1|.
TGTGCCAGCAGCCCCGACTTGAACACTGAAGCTTTCTTT
CASSPDLNTEAFF
>TRBJ2-1|15|.|TRBV4-2|.
TGTGCCAGCAGCCAAGACCGAGGGACCCAAGTTGAGCAGTTCTTC
CASSQDRGTQVEQFF
>TRBJ1-2|15|.|TRBV7-2|.
TGTGCCAGCAGCTTAGGTACGGGGACTAACTATGGCTACACCTTC
CASSLGTGTNYGYTF
>TRBJ2-2|15|TRBD1|TRBV7-2|.
TGTGCCAGCAGTGCCGGGACAGGGTTGACCGGGGAGCTGTTTTTT
CASSAGTGLTGELFF
>TRBJ2-3|15|TRBD1|TRBV6-5|few
TGTGCCAGCAGTTCCGTCCGACAGGGCGAAGATACGCAGTATTTT
CASSSVRQGEDTQYF
>TRBJ2-7|13|.|TRBV3-1/TRBV3-2|.
TGTGCCAGCAGCCCGACCTCCCCCTACGAGCAGTACTTC
CASSPTSPYEQYF
>TRBJ2-5|15|TRBD2|TRBV10-1|.
TGCGCCAGCAGGCCGGGACTAGCGGGGCAAGAGACCCAGTACTTC
CASRPGLAGQETQYF
>TRBJ1-4|14|TRBD1|TRBV30|.
TGTGCCTGGGGGACAGGGTTGTCTAATGAAAAACTGTTTTTT
CAWGTGLSNEKLFF
>TRBJ2-3|16|TRBD2|TRBV5-4|.
TGTGCCAGCAGCTTGCGCGGGACTACCTCCACAGATACGCAGTATTTT
CASSLRGTTSTDTQYF
>TRBJ1-2|14|.|TRBV5-8|.
TGTGCCAGCAGCTTGGGGCACGGCTTCTATGGCTACACCTTC
CASSLGHGFYGYTF
>TRBJ1-4|14|.|TRBV5-6|.
TGTGCCAGCAGCAGGGGACAACCAAATGAAAAACTGTTTTTT
CASSRGQPNEKLFF
>TRBJ1-5|12|.|TRBV30|.
TGTGCCTGGAAGTGGGGCAATCAGCCCCAGCATTTT
CAWKWGNQPQHF
>TRBJ2-1|15|.|TRBV4-3|few
TGCGCCAGCAGCCAAGCACCAGACTCCTACAATGAGCAGTTCTTC
CASSQAPDSYNEQFF
>TRBJ2-1|14|TRBD2|TRBV5-1|.
TGCGCCAGCAGTTTCGGGGGGGCATGGAATGAGCAGTTCTTC
CASSFGGAWNEQFF
>TRBJ2-1|15|.|TRBV5-5|once
TGTGCCAGCACCACCGACGGGATGGAATACAATGAGCAGTTCTTC
CASTTDGMEYNEQFF
>TRBJ1-3|15|.|TRBV5-1|few
TGCGCCAGCAGCTTGGTCGGGGAACTTGGAAACACCATATATTTT
CASSLVGELGNTIYF
>TRBJ2-4|15|.|TRBV7-2|.
TGTGCCAGCAGCTTATCGTATGGGGGCAAAAACATTCAGTACTTC
CASSLSYGGKNIQYF
>TRBJ2-2|16|TRBD2|TRBV6-5|.
TGTGCCAGCAGTTACTCGGGGAGGGTGAACACCGGGGAGCTGTTTTTT
CASSYSGRVNTGELFF
>TRBJ2-5|11|.|TRBV20-1|.
TGCAGTGCTAGAGATCGAGAGACCCAGTACTTC
CSARDRETQYF
>TRBJ2-4|13|.|TRBV5-6|.
TGTGCCAGCAGCTTGGGTACTTTGGGAATTCAGTACTTC
CASSLGTLGIQYF
>TRBJ1-4|15|.|TRBV28|.
TGTGCCAGCAGTTTCGATGGCAGCCGAAATGAAAAACTGTTTTTT
CASSFDGSRNEKLFF
>TRBJ2-4|12|.|TRBV30|.
TGTGCCTGGAGTGTAAAGGGAAACATTCAGTACTTC
CAWSVKGNIQYF
>TRBJ1-5|16|.|TRBV7-9|.
TGTGCCAGCAGCTATCATTCCGGGACATCCGATCAGCCCCAGCATTTT
CASSYHSGTSDQPQHF
>TRBJ1-1|13|.|TRBV7-9|.
TGTGCCAGCAACGCCGGTTTGCCCACTGAAGCTTTCTTT
CASNAGLPTEAFF
>TRBJ1-2|14|.|TRBV5-6|once
TGTGCCAGCAGCTTACCCCCGGACGACTATGGCTACACCTTC
CASSLPPDDYGYTF
>TRBJ1-5|17|.|TRBV6-6|.
TGTGCCAGCAGTCCGGGACAAATACTCTATAGCAATCAGCCCCAGCATTTT
CASSPGQILYSNQPQHF
>TRBJ1-3|14|TRBD1|TRBV7-9|.
TGTGCCAGCAGCACGACAGGGGCTGGAAACACCATATATTTT
CASSTTGAGNTIYF
>TRBJ2-3|15|.|TRBV6-5|.
TGTGCCAGCGGTAATTTAGGGCAACTTACAGATACGCAGTATTTT
CASGNLGQLTDTQYF